This TCR beta chain was sequenced during a study of tumor-infiltrating lymphocytes in oesophageal squamous cell carcinoma. The CDR3 spans 13 residues. Germline V gene lookup returns CDR1 ENHRY and CDR2 SYGVKD. TCRdb called the PCR reads again in MiXCR, with one record for every CDR3 protein. The sample records about 10,000 distinct CDR3 sequences, roughly 60% being singletons. The chain carries TRBV10-3 and TRBJ2-3; the D is unclear. The end of the DNA aligns better with TRBJ1-2, so the J call may be wrong. The source of this sequence is a female donor with esophageal squamous cell carcinoma. The material sequenced was esophageal tumor tissue. CDR3 coding DNA: TGTGCCATCAGTGAGGAACGTAACTATGGCTACACCTTC. Its protein is CAISEERNYGYTF.